Shown below are 9 T cell receptor beta chains from a single sample sequenced in a study of T cells in Graves' hyperthyroidism and ophthalmopathy (dated by TCRdb to between 2017 and 2020). Receptor libraries were prepared by multiplex PCR. Sequenced on an Illumina HiSeq 2000. The TCR beta CDR3 regions were amplified from the RNA transcripts. The first round of RT-PCR for the TCR CDR3 was performed with the HTBI primer set and the Qiagen OneStep RT-PCR kit. Starting from the raw public reads, TCRdb applied fastp trimming at Q25, assembled clones with MiXCR and retained in-frame beta chains. Each CDR3 protein gets just one entry, which takes the most common genes and DNA from the rows behind it. The sample table lists a few hundred thousand distinct CDR3 sequences, around 42% of them with a count of one. Around 8% of the sample goes to the ten largest clones. The source material was peripheral blood or thyroid tissue (not recorded which). The origin of the receptors is a woman younger than 30 with Graves' hyperthyroidism.

The rearrangement joins TRBV12-3 or TRBV12-4 to TRBJ1-1; TRBD1 is a possible D gene (6 bases). The CDR3 covers 17 residues. The V end was cut by 5 bases, the J end by 8 bases, with 27 bases between. CDR3 sequence reads: CASSRTQGFNYPREAFF. The CDR3 nucleotides are TGTGCCAGCAGTCGGACACAGGGATTCAACTACCCTCGGGAAGCTTTCTTT.

This clonotype was seen repeatedly, ten times or more. An end of the junction does not agree with germline; a read error may underlie this. The CDR3 sequence: CASSEDSGNTIYF. In DNA, the CDR3 is TGCGCCAGCAGTGAGGACTCTGGAAACACCATATATTTT. The genes are TRBV2 and TRBJ1-3; unclear D gene. CDR1 is SNHLY and CDR2 is FYNNEI in the germline V gene. CDR3 length equals 13 residues.

This clonotype appeared a single time. The chain recombines TRBV11-3 with TRBJ1-1; D call uncertain. Germline CDR1 is SGHNT and CDR2 is YENEEA. V lost 1 base and J lost 12, with 9 bases in between. This CDR3 comprises 11 residues. The CDR3 sequence: CASSLVRETFF. As DNA, the CDR3 is TGTGCCAGCAGCTTAGTTAGGGAGACTTTCTTT.

The genes are TRBV7-9 and TRBJ1-4; the match to TRBD1 covers 9 bases. Germline loops: CDR1 SEHNR, CDR2 FQNEAQ (reference sequence). The CDR3 contains 16 residues. J lost 7 bases, V lost 1 base, and 7 bases had no gene match. The CDR3 spells CASSLVTGQGGEKLFF. The CDR3 DNA is TGTGCCAGCAGCTTAGTAACGGGACAGGGAGGTGAAAAACTGTTTTTT.

The rearrangement links TRBV20-1 to TRBJ2-5; D is ambiguous. Per the germline V gene, CDR1 is DFQATT and CDR2 is SNEGSKA (reference sequence). The germline V and J ends were trimmed by 1 base and 7 bases, with 13 bases remaining between them. This CDR3 has 13 amino acids. CDR3 DNA: TGCAGTGCTAGAGGGCGGTTGAACACGACCCAGTACTTC. Amino acids: CSARGRLNTTQYF.

This chain uses TRBV6-5 with TRBJ2-2, with D perhaps matching TRBD1 (6 bases). Germline lookup yields CDR1 MNHEY and CDR2 SVGAGI. The CDR3 runs to 15 residues. Trimming pared 4 bases from V and 5 bases from J, leaving 14 bases between. The CDR3, as DNA: TGTGCCAGCAGTTTATTGGAGAGGGGGACCGGGGAGCTGTTTTTT. This codes for CASSLLERGTGELFF.

The chain joins TRBV2 to TRBJ1-6; D gene unclear. CDR3 size: 8 residues. Germline values: CDR1 SNHLY, CDR2 FYNNEI. Trimming shortened V by 3 bases and J by 15 bases, and 0 bases separated the two germline ends. The CDR3 loop reads CASSDLHF. Here the CDR3 DNA reads TGTGCCAGCAGTGACCTCCACTTT. The full variable domain, in which reference TRBV2 and TRBJ1-6 provide the parts outside the CDR3, is EPEVTQTPSHQVTQMGQEVILRCVPISNHLYFYWYRQILGQKVEFLVSFYNNEISEKSEIFDDQFSVERPDGSNFTLKIRSTKLEDSAMYFCASSDLHFGNGTRLTVT.

A few counts support this clonotype. A much larger clone lies one base from this, so it may be a read error. CDR3 residues: CASSEQGARDEKLFF. The CDR3, as DNA: TGCGCCAGCAGCGAACAGGGGGCACGGGATGAAAAACTGTTTTTT. The J gene is TRBJ1-4, the V gene TRBV5-1; 9 nucleotides agree with TRBD1. Germline V gene data show CDR1 as SGHRS and CDR2 as YFSETQ. There are 15 residues in the CDR3. Trimming removed 4 bases from V and 6 bases from J; junction bases left unmatched: 7.

The rearrangement joins TRBV29-1 to TRBJ2-7; 9 bases fit TRBD2. V trimming: 5 bases; J trimming: 4 bases; junction bases outside the gene matches: 9. The CDR3 is made up of 14 amino acids. Germline V gene lookup returns CDR1 SQVTM and CDR2 ANQGSEA. The CDR3 nucleotides read TGCAGCGTTAGTGGTAGCGGGAGAGGTTACGAGCAGTACTTC. Its protein is CSVSGSGRGYEQYF.